The 18 T cell receptor beta chains below come from one sample, sequenced in a study of blood T cells in healthy people across ages. It was with a sample-barcoded 5' primer and a J-beta primer mix that a second PCR of about 7 to 12 cycles was run. TCRdb reprocessed the 5' RACE reads with MiXCR, giving one entry per CDR3 protein. The sample lists about 280,000 distinct CDR3 sequences; 27% were seen once. The sample taken for sequencing was blood. These receptors were taken from a woman in her 70s in good health.

This clonotype was seen a handful of times. One base away lies a much larger clone, so this may be a sequencing read error. The gene calls are TRBV29-1 and TRBJ2-7, with 7 bases lining up with TRBD1. CDR1 and CDR2 (germline): SQVTM, ANQGSEA. This CDR3 region has 11 residues. This CDR3 is CSAGQSCEQYF. DNA for the CDR3: TGCAGCGCGGGACAGTCCTGCGAGCAGTACTTC.

This sequence joins TRBV4-3 and TRBJ2-7; TRBD1 aligns across 7 bases. The CDR3 loop spans 16 amino acids. The V gene end was trimmed by 0 bases and the J gene end by 4 bases; junction bases not matched to a gene: 9. Germline-derived CDR1 and CDR2 are LGHNA and YSLEER. Written as DNA, the CDR3 is TGCGCCAGCAGCCAAGATTGGGGACAGTTGTATTACGAGCAGTACTTC. It encodes CASSQDWGQLYYEQYF.

This clonotype was detected a few times. The CDR3, as DNA: TGTGCCAGCAGCTCCGGGACAGGGAAGGGGGCAACTAATGAAAAACTGTTTTTT. It codes for CASSSGTGKGATNEKLFF. This chain uses TRBV6-1 with TRBJ1-4, with 9 bases aligning to TRBD1. V lost 6 bases to trimming and J lost 0 bases; unmatched junction nucleotides: 11. Germline values: CDR1 MNHNS, CDR2 SASEGT. This CDR3 comprises 18 residues.

Many counts were recorded for this clonotype. CDR3 sequence: CASSPQGDEQFF. CDR3 bases: TGTGCCAGCAGTCCACAAGGAGATGAGCAGTTCTTC. The rearrangement uses TRBV12-3 or TRBV12-4 and TRBJ2-5; no firm D call. The last part of the DNA fits TRBJ2-1 better; the J call may be wrong. The CDR3 loop spans 12 amino acids.

V gene TRBV6-5 combines with J gene TRBJ2-5; TRBD1 agrees at 11 bases. The junction had 7 bases not matched to a gene; V was cut back by 6 bases and J by 7 bases. This CDR3 region has 14 residues. Germline-derived CDR1 and CDR2 are MNHEY and SVGAGI. The CDR3 DNA sequence: TGTGCCAGCAGACCAGGGACAGGGGGAGTGACCCAGTACTTC. It codes for CASRPGTGGVTQYF.

This clonotype was counted between two and nine times. The chain is built from TRBV5-1 and TRBJ2-7; no definite D call. CDR1 and CDR2 from the germline V gene are SGHRS and YFSETQ. The CDR3 contains 13 residues. V dropped 0 bases and J dropped 6 bases, with 10 bases sitting between them. Here the CDR3 reads CASSLGAVVEQYF. In DNA form, the CDR3 reads TGCGCCAGCAGCTTGGGCGCGGTGGTCGAGCAGTACTTC. The full variable domain, its missing parts supplied by reference TRBV5-1 and TRBJ2-7, is KAGVTQTPRYLIKTRGQQVTLSCSPISGHRSVSWYQQTPGQGLQFLFEYFSETQRNKGNFPGRFSGRQFSNSRSEMNVSTLELGDSALYLCASSLGAVVEQYFGPGTRLTVT.

The chain employs TRBV10-3 and TRBJ2-1; D is possibly TRBD2 (5 bases). Germline V gene lookup returns CDR1 ENHRY and CDR2 SYGVKD. The ends were cut back, 5 bases at V and 2 bases at J, with 10 bases in the middle. The CDR3 totals 14 residues. In DNA, the CDR3 is TGTGCCATCAGTCCTAGCCCTACCTACAATGAGCAGTTCTTC. As protein: CAISPSPTYNEQFF.

The chain employs TRBV6-2 or TRBV6-3 and TRBJ2-5; 8 bases match TRBD2. The CDR3 is made up of 17 amino acids. V dropped 2 bases and J dropped 0; count of bases not matched to a gene: 8. Germline V gives CDR1 MNHEY, CDR2 SVGEGT. CDR3 DNA sequence: TGTGCCAGCAGTTACACCATTAGCGGGATGTACCAAGAGACCCAGTACTTC. Its protein product is CASSYTISGMYQETQYF.

This clonotype was seen a handful of times. This chain connects TRBV12-3 or TRBV12-4 to TRBJ1-3, with D perhaps TRBD1 (5 bases). Trimming cost V 6 bases and J 0 bases, with 12 bases left between them. The CDR3 consists of 15 residues. The CDR3 loop is CASSSQASSGNTIYF. The CDR3 coding sequence is TGTGCCAGCAGCTCACAGGCGAGCTCTGGAAACACCATATATTTT.

This clonotype was found a few times. The chain couples TRBV6-5 to TRBJ2-7, with D uncertain. This CDR3 has 14 amino acids. V was cut by 0 bases and J by 0 bases, with 6 bases left in between. CDR1 and CDR2 from the germline V gene are MNHEY and SVGAGI. In nucleotides, the CDR3 is TGTGCCAGCAGTTACTCGCCAGGCTCCTACGAGCAGTACTTC. Translated, it gives CASSYSPGSYEQYF.

This clonotype has a count of ten or more. The rearrangement joins TRBV29-1 to TRBJ2-7, with TRBD1 identical over 7 bases. This CDR3 is built from 15 residues. With V trimmed by 4 bases and J by 5 bases, 14 bases remained unmatched. CDR1 SQVTM and CDR2 ANQGSEA come from the germline V gene. CDR3 DNA sequence: TGCAGCGTTGGTATGACAGGGACCTCCAACCACGAGCAGTACTTC. Translating gives CSVGMTGTSNHEQYF.

The gene calls are TRBV6-6 and TRBJ1-1; no clear D gene. Germline V lookup: CDR1 MNHNY, CDR2 SVGAGI (reference sequence). This CDR3 has 14 amino acids. V was cut by 2 bases and J by 4 bases, with 11 bases left in between. CDR3 nucleotides: TGTGCCAGCAGTTACGAGGGCCCGAGCACTGAAGCTTTCTTT. The encoded protein is CASSYEGPSTEAFF.

This chain links TRBV28 with TRBJ1-1; D gene ambiguous. Germline V lookup: CDR1 MDHEN, CDR2 SYDVKM. V lost 6 bases and J 4 bases, leaving 15 bases between the germline ends. CDR3 length: 14 amino acids. CDR3 DNA: TGTGCCAGCAGCCGTGGAGGGTCAGGCACTGAAGCTTTCTTT. This encodes CASSRGGSGTEAFF. Full variable domain (remainder filled in from reference TRBV28 and TRBJ1-1): DVKVTQSSRYLVKRTGEKVFLECVQDMDHENMFWYRQDPGLGLRLIYFSYDVKMKEKGDIPEGYSVSREKKERFSLILESASTNQTSMYLCASSRGGSGTEAFFGQGTRLTVV.

The sample holds a few counts of this clonotype. The J gene is TRBJ1-4, the V gene TRBV5-6; tentatively, D is TRBD1 (6 bases). Per the germline V gene, CDR1 is SGHDT and CDR2 is YYEEEE. V was shortened by 6 bases and J by 8 bases, with 17 bases between the two germline ends. The CDR3 totals 14 residues. DNA of the CDR3: TGTGCCAGCACCCGGAGGGGGGTAGAGGAAAAACTGTTTTTT. It encodes CASTRRGVEEKLFF.

This clonotype was seen once. The CDR3 DNA is TGTGCCAGCAGTGAATGGAGGATCCAAGAGACCCAGTACTTC. Translated, it gives CASSEWRIQETQYF. The chain combines TRBV6-1 with TRBJ2-5, with D maybe TRBD2 (5 bases). Deletions cut 2 bases from V and 1 base from J, with 8 bases between. The germline V gene encodes CDR1 MNHNS and CDR2 SASEGT. This CDR3 has 14 amino acids.

There are a few counts of this clonotype. The junction and the germline gene differ at one end; a read error may be behind it. The chain's CDR3 is CASSYSTGLEDAQYF. For the CDR3, the DNA is TGTGCCAGCAGTTACTCGACTGGGCTGGAAGATGCGCAGTATTTT. This chain links TRBV6-2 or TRBV6-3 with TRBJ2-3, with D unclear. Looked up from germline, CDR1 is MNHEY and CDR2 is SVGEGT. The CDR3 consists of 15 residues.

This sequence joins TRBV5-1 and TRBJ2-5; 7 nucleotides align to TRBD1. The CDR3 contains 13 residues. Germline values: CDR1 SGHRS, CDR2 YFSETQ. Trimming cost V 4 bases and J 4 bases; bases outside gene matches: 4. The CDR3, as DNA: TGCGCCAGCAGCCCGGGACAGTTAGAGACCCAGTACTTC. Its translation is CASSPGQLETQYF. Supplemented by reference TRBV5-1 and TRBJ2-5, the full variable domain reads KAGVTQTPRYLIKTRGQQVTLSCSPISGHRSVSWYQQTPGQGLQFLFEYFSETQRNKGNFPGRFSGRQFSNSRSEMNVSTLELGDSALYLCASSPGQLETQYFGPGTRLLVL.

This clonotype was seen a handful of times. The V gene is TRBV29-1, the J gene TRBJ1-4; no reliable D call. The CDR3 totals 14 residues. Germline V gene sequence: CDR1 SQVTM, CDR2 ANQGSEA. Trimming removed 1 base from V and 12 bases from J, with 18 bases in between. The CDR3 sequence: CSVEGRVASGELFF. CDR3 sequence (DNA): TGCAGCGTTGAAGGACGGGTCGCTTCAGGAGAACTGTTTTTT.